These 24 T cell receptor beta chains share one sample of origin, sequenced in a study of T cells in Graves' hyperthyroidism and ophthalmopathy (dated by TCRdb to between 2018 and 2021). Libraries came from multiplex PCR. Instrument on record: Illumina HiSeq 2000. Amplification of TCR beta CDR3 regions was carried out from RNA transcripts. The TCR CDR3 was subjected to a first round of RT-PCR using the HTBI primer set and the Qiagen OneStep RT-PCR kit. The public reads were quality trimmed at Q25 with fastp and then assembled into clones with MiXCR by TCRdb, keeping productive beta chains. Merged by CDR3 protein, the rows form single entries marked with the most common genes and DNA. This sample has 600,000 or so distinct CDR3 sequences in its table, and 14% of those were observed once. Over 6% of the sample is taken by the ten largest. The sample consisted of blood. These receptors were taken from a woman aged 18-30 years with Graves' ophthalmopathy.

Many counts were recorded for this clonotype. This may be a read error: a much more frequent sequence differs by one nucleotide. V gene TRBV28 combines with J gene TRBJ1-1; TRBD1 is a possible D gene (5 bases). Trimming cost V 4 bases and J 1 base, with 10 bases left between them. Per the germline V gene, CDR1 is MDHEN and CDR2 is SYDVKM. This CDR3 has 14 amino acids. The CDR3 DNA follows: TGTGCCAGCAGTTCCGGGGCCCCGAACACTGAAGCTTTCTTT. Its protein product is CASSSGAPNTEAFF.

The chain employs TRBV19 and TRBJ1-4, with 7 bases lining up with TRBD1. Looked up from germline, CDR1 is LNHDA and CDR2 is SQIVND (reference sequence). V dropped 4 bases and J dropped 0; count of bases not matched to a gene: 5. CDR3 length: 16 residues. CDR3 residues: CASSTGTDATNEKLFF. CDR3 bases: TGTGCCAGTAGTACAGGGACAGATGCAACTAATGAAAAACTGTTTTTT.

This clonotype was counted at least ten times. The V and J genes are TRBV6-1 and TRBJ1-1; D is perhaps TRBD1 (5 bases). V was trimmed by 6 bases and J by 11 bases, leaving 16 bases between them. Germline CDR1 MNHNS, CDR2 SASEGT. This CDR3 region has 12 residues. The CDR3 bases are TGTGCCAGCAGCGACAGCCGGATGGGGGCTTTCTTT. This gives the protein CASSDSRMGAFF.

The CDR3 spells CASSFGGSRVNEQFF. The CDR3 nucleotides are TGTGCCAGCAGCTTTGGGGGGAGCCGGGTGAATGAGCAGTTCTTC. The chain has TRBV7-3 and TRBJ2-1, with D maybe TRBD2 (6 bases). Trimming removed 3 bases from V and 7 bases from J, with 16 bases in between. Germline V gene sequence: CDR1 SGHTA, CDR2 FQGTGA. This CDR3 has 15 amino acids.

This clonotype was counted only a few times. V and J are TRBV12-3 or TRBV12-4 and TRBJ2-6; tentative D call: TRBD1 (5 bases). The CDR3 spans 16 residues. V was cut by 2 bases and J by 3 bases, with 11 bases left in between. CDR3 protein: CASSLWSGYGANVLTF. The CDR3 nucleotides read TGTGCCAGCAGTTTATGGTCAGGGTATGGGGCCAACGTCCTGACTTTC.

The chain carries TRBV6-2 or TRBV6-3 and TRBJ1-1; TRBD1 aligns across 7 bases. Germline V gene data show CDR1 as MNHEY and CDR2 as SVGEGT. The CDR3 totals 17 residues. V trimming: 0 bases; J trimming: 0 bases; junction bases outside the gene matches: 7. The CDR3 nucleotides are TGTGCCAGCAGTTACTCGATAAGCGACAGGGTGAACACTGAAGCTTTCTTT. Its translation: CASSYSISDRVNTEAFF.

On this clonotype itself: Possible read error: a much larger clone is one base away. The genes are TRBV20-1 and TRBJ1-1; 10 bases map to TRBD1. After removal of 6 bases from V and 3 bases from J, the junction contained 7 bases not matched to a gene. CDR3 length: 14 residues. The germline V gene encodes CDR1 DFQATT and CDR2 SNEGSKA (reference sequence). The CDR3 bases are TGCAGTGCCACTCCGGGACAGGGGTACACTGAAGCTTTCTTT. Translation gives CSATPGQGYTEAFF.

The gene calls are TRBV7-9 and TRBJ1-1; D is perhaps TRBD1 (5 bases). The CDR3 covers 15 residues. Germline V gene data show CDR1 as SEHNR and CDR2 as FQNEAQ (reference sequence). V was clipped by 3 bases and J by 1 base, with 12 bases between them. In DNA, the CDR3 is TGTGCCAGCAGCTTCGGGCGACAGAAGAACACTGAAGCTTTCTTT. It codes for CASSFGRQKNTEAFF.

Many counts were recorded for this clonotype. The rearrangement uses TRBV28 and TRBJ2-1; D remains ambiguous. V lost 3 bases and J 0 bases, leaving 6 bases between the germline ends. Germline CDR1 reads MDHEN; CDR2 reads SYDVKM. This CDR3 has 14 amino acids. Here the CDR3 reads CASSFGISYNEQFF. DNA of the CDR3: TGTGCCAGCAGTTTCGGCATCTCCTACAATGAGCAGTTCTTC.

V is TRBV6-9 and J is TRBJ1-5, with 7 bases lining up with TRBD1. There are 15 residues in the CDR3. Germline V gene sequence: CDR1 MNHGY, CDR2 SVAAGI. J lost 6 bases, V lost 3 bases, and 8 bases had no gene match. CDR3: CASSYDRVVSQPQHF. In DNA form, the CDR3 reads TGTGCCAGCAGTTACGACAGGGTAGTGAGTCAGCCCCAGCATTTT.

In this sample, this clonotype turned up a few times. In nucleotides, the CDR3 is TGTGCCAGTAGTAACAAATACATGGGTAGCAATCAGCCCCAGCATTTT. Translating gives CASSNKYMGSNQPQHF. The chain links TRBV19 to TRBJ1-5; no clear D gene. The germline V and J ends were trimmed by 4 bases and 0 bases, with 13 bases remaining between them. The CDR3 is made up of 16 amino acids. Germline CDR1 reads LNHDA; CDR2 reads SQIVND (reference sequence).

This clonotype came up a few times. This chain uses TRBV24-1 with TRBJ1-6, with TRBD1 identical over 7 bases. J gave up 11 bases and V 6 bases, and 6 bases lay outside the gene matches. The CDR3 totals 13 residues. The V gene's germline CDR1 is KGHDR and CDR2 SFDVKD. The CDR3 region has the DNA TGTGCCACCAGTCCCGACAGGGAAACACCCCTCCACTTT. It encodes CATSPDRETPLHF.

This clonotype has a handful of counts. This chain uses TRBV15 with TRBJ2-5; TRBD2 matches at 9 bases. Germline-derived CDR1 and CDR2 are LNHNV and YYDKDF (reference sequence). CDR3 length: 20 residues. After removal of 0 bases from V and 4 bases from J, the junction contained 18 bases not matched to a gene. The CDR3 region has the DNA TGTGCCACCAGCAGAGATCCCCCATCAGTAGCGGGAGTGGAGGTAGAGACCCAGTACTTC. Protein product: CATSRDPPSVAGVEVETQYF.

The V call is TRBV2, the J call TRBJ1-4; D possibly corresponds to TRBD1 (5 bases). The CDR3 length is 15 residues. The V gene's germline CDR1 is SNHLY and CDR2 FYNNEI. With 5 bases removed from V and 2 bases from J, the gap between germline ends came to 12 bases. DNA for the CDR3: TGTGCCAGCAGTAATGACGGACACACTAATGAAAAACTGTTTTTT. Translated, it gives CASSNDGHTNEKLFF.

The chain combines TRBV9 with TRBJ1-2, with 7 nucleotides matching TRBD1. Unmatched junction bases numbered 8, after V lost 2 bases and J lost 1 base. The germline gives CDR1 SGDLS, CDR2 YYNGEE. This CDR3 spans 16 amino acids. Written as DNA, the CDR3 is TGTGCCAGCAGCGTTACAGGGGAGGGCTTTAACTATGGCTACACCTTC. Its protein product is CASSVTGEGFNYGYTF.

This clonotype was seen many times. V is TRBV6-6 and J is TRBJ2-7, with D perhaps matching TRBD1 or TRBD2 (5 bases each). The CDR3 runs to 16 residues. The V gene lost 0 bases and the J gene lost 3 bases, with 15 bases spanning the gap. Germline assignment: CDR1 MNHNY and CDR2 SVGAGI (reference sequence). The CDR3, as DNA: TGTGCCAGCAGTTACTCTCTTCGGGGCGCTAACTACGAGCAGTACTTC. Translated, it gives CASSYSLRGANYEQYF.

Ten or more counts support this clonotype. This chain joins TRBV30 and TRBJ1-1; D possibly corresponds to TRBD1 (6 bases). The CDR3 contains 13 residues. Germline V CDR1 and CDR2: GTSNPN, SVGIG (reference sequence). The V end was cut by 3 bases, the J end by 3 bases, with 11 bases between. CDR3 region: CAWSSNRDTEAFF. The CDR3 bases are TGTGCCTGGAGCTCGAACAGGGACACTGAAGCTTTCTTT.

This clonotype was counted a few times. This chain links TRBV6-1 with TRBJ1-3; D not resolved. The CDR3 sequence is 14 residues long. Germline assignment: CDR1 MNHNS and CDR2 SASEGT. Trimming removed 8 bases at V and 2 bases at J, with 13 bases between. The CDR3: CASGGASAGNTIYF. CDR3 nucleotides: TGTGCCAGCGGCGGAGCGTCAGCTGGAAACACCATATATTTT.

In this sample, this clonotype turned up many times. This chain connects TRBV9 to TRBJ2-3; maybe TRBD1 (7 bases). Trimming shortened V by 3 bases and J by 5 bases, and 25 bases separated the two germline ends. The CDR3 consists of 18 residues. Germline V gene data show CDR1 as SGDLS and CDR2 as YYNGEE. CDR3 sequence (DNA): TGTGCCAGCAGCGCAGAACCCCGGAGGAGGGGGCGGAAAGATACGCAGTATTTT. Translated, it gives CASSAEPRRRGRKDTQYF.

This clonotype was observed many times. A junction end diverges from the germline sequence, so it may reflect a read error. V is TRBV30 and J is TRBJ2-5, with D perhaps being TRBD1 or TRBD2 (5 bases each). Germline V gene sequence: CDR1 GTSNPN, CDR2 SVGIG (reference sequence). The CDR3 totals 12 residues. The CDR3 coding sequence is TGTGCCTGGAGCGCCGGGACCTTAAATCCCGACTTC. Its protein is CAWSAGTLNPDF.

This clonotype occurred many times. The chain combines TRBV28 with TRBJ1-1; 7 nucleotides agree with TRBD1. The V gene's germline CDR1 is MDHEN and CDR2 SYDVKM. Germline trimming cut 9 bases from V and 4 bases from J; bases unmatched to any gene: 5. The CDR3 covers 12 residues. The CDR3 reads CASTGVRTEAFF. CDR3 nucleotides: TGTGCCAGTACAGGGGTCCGCACTGAAGCTTTCTTT.

This clonotype was seen repeatedly, ten times or more. The V call is TRBV12-3 or TRBV12-4, the J call TRBJ2-2, with 7 bases lining up with TRBD1. J lost 5 bases, V lost 5 bases, and 5 bases had no gene match. There are 14 residues in the CDR3. The CDR3 is CASSNGQATGELFF. The DNA for the CDR3 is TGTGCCAGCAGTAACGGACAGGCTACCGGGGAGCTGTTTTTT.

The J gene is TRBJ2-1, the V gene TRBV28, with D maybe TRBD2 (5 bases). The germline gives CDR1 MDHEN, CDR2 SYDVKM. Trimming stripped 7 bases from V and 8 bases from J, with 9 bases between. CDR3 length equals 11 residues. The CDR3 sequence: CASITSHEQFF. CDR3 coding DNA: TGTGCCAGCATAACTAGTCATGAGCAGTTCTTC.

As to this clonotype: This may come from a read error, since a much larger clone is one base off. The V and J genes are TRBV6-5 and TRBJ2-3; 8 bases are a match to TRBD2. CDR1 and CDR2 (germline): MNHEY, SVGAGI. J gave up 2 bases and V 4 bases, and 11 bases lay outside the gene matches. The length of the CDR3 is 17 residues. CDR3 sequence reads: CASSCATGGSITDTQYF. The CDR3 coding sequence is TGTGCCAGCAGTTGCGCTACGGGAGGGTCGATCACAGATACGCAGTATTTT.